The 8 T cell receptor beta chains in this list originate from one sample, sequenced in a study of human T cells and chemical hapten exposure. Documented time point: patch test 1, 2 weeks after DPC sensitization. The treatment was: therapeutic diphenylcyclopropenone sensitization with weekly scalp DPC. The starting material, unfractionated whole blood, was used for total RNA extraction. TCRdb itself ran the RACE reads through MiXCR, one entry per CDR3 protein. The sample holds 40,000 to 65,000 distinct CDR3 sequences, 11% seen once. Material: whole blood, obtained in connection with sensitization to the hapten diphenylcyclopropenone (DPC). These receptors came from a woman between 35 and 50 years old with alopecia areata. Some clones in this sample may be carry-over from other donors' samples.

The rearrangement links TRBV29-1 to TRBJ2-3; D not certain. V was shortened by 5 bases and J by 6 bases, with 18 bases between the two germline ends. This CDR3 region has 14 residues. The germline V gene has CDR1 SQVTM and CDR2 ANQGSEA. The DNA of the CDR3 is TGCAGCGTTAGTAGGGCGGCTTTCAGGGATACGCAGTATTTT. This gives the protein CSVSRAAFRDTQYF.

This clonotype was seen many times. The J gene is TRBJ1-2, the V gene TRBV5-1; 7 bases align to TRBD1. The germline V gene has CDR1 SGHRS and CDR2 YFSETQ. Unmatched junction bases numbered 4, after V lost 4 bases and J lost 7 bases. The CDR3 contains 12 residues. CDR3 sequence: CASSKDRTGYTF. The DNA for the CDR3 is TGCGCCAGCAGCAAGGACAGGACTGGCTACACCTTC.

This clonotype was recorded many times. The chain is built from TRBV12-3 or TRBV12-4 and TRBJ2-7, with D unresolved. Trimming stripped 3 bases from V and 2 bases from J, with 8 bases between. CDR3 length equals 13 residues. In DNA, the CDR3 is TGTGCCAGCAGTTTGGATACCACCTACGAGCAGTACTTC. Its protein product is CASSLDTTYEQYF.

This clonotype was counted many times. V usage is TRBV12-3 or TRBV12-4 and J usage is TRBJ1-4, with 8 bases fitting TRBD1. With V trimmed by 5 bases and J by 8 bases, 13 bases remained unmatched. CDR3 length: 16 amino acids. CDR3 bases: TGTGCCAGCAGTCCGCGGACAGGGATCAATGGGGAAAAACTGTTTTTT. It codes for CASSPRTGINGEKLFF.

In its sample, this clonotype was seen many times. This rearrangement joins TRBV6-1 to TRBJ1-6; TRBD1 aligns across 9 bases. V gave up 2 bases and J gave up 7 bases; unmatched junction bases: 3. Germline lookup yields CDR1 MNHNS and CDR2 SASEGT. The CDR3 has 15 amino acids. CDR3 protein: CASSESGQGNSPLHF. CDR3 nucleotide sequence: TGTGCCAGCAGTGAATCGGGACAGGGAAATTCACCCCTCCACTTT.

This clonotype was recorded at least ten times. The chain links TRBV2 to TRBJ1-1; 12 nucleotides align to TRBD1. Per germline, CDR1 SNHLY and CDR2 FYNNEI. This CDR3 contains 14 residues. Germline trimming cut 4 bases from V and 6 bases from J; bases unmatched to any gene: 3. The CDR3 nucleotides read TGTGCCAGCAGTGCGGGACAGGGGGCCGCTGAAGCTTTCTTT. Its translation: CASSAGQGAAEAFF.

Only a few counts were recorded for this clonotype. V is TRBV6-5 and J is TRBJ1-4, with D possibly being TRBD1 (6 bases). The CDR3 consists of 16 residues. Looked up from germline, CDR1 is MNHEY and CDR2 is SVGAGI. The V gene lost 0 bases and the J gene lost 8 bases, with 16 bases spanning the gap. CDR3 coding DNA: TGTGCCAGCAGTTACTCTCTCCCGGGGGCGGAAGAAAAACTGTTTTTT. Its protein is CASSYSLPGAEEKLFF.

Many counts were recorded for this clonotype. The chain joins TRBV7-8 to TRBJ2-5; D possibly matches TRBD1 or TRBD2 (5 bases each). This CDR3 has 16 amino acids. Looked up from germline, CDR1 is SGHVS and CDR2 is FQNEAQ. The V end was cut by 5 bases, the J end by 2 bases, with 18 bases between. The CDR3 region has the DNA TGTGCCAGCAGCAAGCAACCGGGACGGACACAAGAGACCCAGTACTTC. Translated, it gives CASSKQPGRTQETQYF.